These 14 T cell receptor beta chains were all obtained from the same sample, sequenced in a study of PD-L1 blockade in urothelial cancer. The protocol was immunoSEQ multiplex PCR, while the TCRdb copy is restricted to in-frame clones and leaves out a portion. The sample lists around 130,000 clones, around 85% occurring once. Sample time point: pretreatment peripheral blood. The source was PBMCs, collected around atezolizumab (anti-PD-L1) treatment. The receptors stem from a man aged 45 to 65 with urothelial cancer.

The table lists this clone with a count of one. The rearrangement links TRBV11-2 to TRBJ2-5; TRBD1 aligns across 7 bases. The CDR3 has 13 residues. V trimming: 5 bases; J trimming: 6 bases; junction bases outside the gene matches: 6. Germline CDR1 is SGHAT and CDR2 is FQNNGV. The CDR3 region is CASSTDRRKTQYF. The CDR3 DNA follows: TGTGCCAGCAGCACGGACAGGAGGAAGACCCAGTACTTC.

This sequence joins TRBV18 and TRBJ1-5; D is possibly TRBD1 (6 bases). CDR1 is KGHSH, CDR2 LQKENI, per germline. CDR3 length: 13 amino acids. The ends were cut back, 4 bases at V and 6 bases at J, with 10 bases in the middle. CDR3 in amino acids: CASSRTGSQPQHF. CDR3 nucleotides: TGTGCCAGCTCACGAACAGGGAGTCAGCCCCAGCATTTT.

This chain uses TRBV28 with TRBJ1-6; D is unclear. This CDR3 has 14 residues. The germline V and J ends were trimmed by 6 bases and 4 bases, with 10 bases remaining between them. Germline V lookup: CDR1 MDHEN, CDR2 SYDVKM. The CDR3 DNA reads TGTGCCAGCAGGCCCCCGGGGTATAATTCACCCCTCCACTTT. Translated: CASRPPGYNSPLHF.

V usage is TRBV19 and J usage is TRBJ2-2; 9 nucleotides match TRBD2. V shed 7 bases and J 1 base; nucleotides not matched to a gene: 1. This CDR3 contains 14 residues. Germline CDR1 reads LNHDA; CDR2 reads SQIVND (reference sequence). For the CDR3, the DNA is TGTGCCAGTACTAGCGGGGTGAACACCGGGGAGCTGTTTTTT. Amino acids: CASTSGVNTGELFF.

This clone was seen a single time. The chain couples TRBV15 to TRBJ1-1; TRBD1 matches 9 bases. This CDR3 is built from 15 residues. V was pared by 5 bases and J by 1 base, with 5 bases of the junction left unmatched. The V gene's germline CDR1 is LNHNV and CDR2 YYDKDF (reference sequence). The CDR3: CATSSKTGGNTEAFF. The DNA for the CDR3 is TGTGCCACCAGCTCAAAGACAGGGGGGAACACTGAAGCTTTCTTT.

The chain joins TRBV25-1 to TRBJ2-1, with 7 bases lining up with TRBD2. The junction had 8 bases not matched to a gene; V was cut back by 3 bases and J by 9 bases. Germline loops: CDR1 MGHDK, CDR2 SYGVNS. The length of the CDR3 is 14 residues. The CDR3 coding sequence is TGTGCCAGCAGTGAGGGGGTCTGGGGGGGTGAGCAGTTCTTC. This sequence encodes CASSEGVWGGEQFF.

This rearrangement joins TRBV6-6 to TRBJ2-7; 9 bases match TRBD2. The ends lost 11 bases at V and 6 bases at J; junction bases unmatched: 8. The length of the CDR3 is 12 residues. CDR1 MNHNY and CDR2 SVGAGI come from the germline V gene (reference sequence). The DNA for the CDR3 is TGTGCCGGAGCGGGAGGTTCCGGCGAGCAGTACTTC. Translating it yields CAGAGGSGEQYF.

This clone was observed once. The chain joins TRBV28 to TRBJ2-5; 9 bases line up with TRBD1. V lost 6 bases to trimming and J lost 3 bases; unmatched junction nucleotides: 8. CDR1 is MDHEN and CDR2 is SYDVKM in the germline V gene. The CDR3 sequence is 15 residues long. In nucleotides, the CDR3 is TGTGCCAGCAGAACCAGGGACAGGGTTAAAGAGACCCAGTACTTC. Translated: CASRTRDRVKETQYF.

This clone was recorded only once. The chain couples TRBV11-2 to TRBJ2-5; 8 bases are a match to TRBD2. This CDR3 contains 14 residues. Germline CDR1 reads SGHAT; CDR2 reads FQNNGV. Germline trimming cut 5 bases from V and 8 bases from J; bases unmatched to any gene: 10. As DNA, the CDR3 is TGTGCCAGCAGCACCGCCGGGGGGGGTGACACCCAGTACTTC. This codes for CASSTAGGGDTQYF.

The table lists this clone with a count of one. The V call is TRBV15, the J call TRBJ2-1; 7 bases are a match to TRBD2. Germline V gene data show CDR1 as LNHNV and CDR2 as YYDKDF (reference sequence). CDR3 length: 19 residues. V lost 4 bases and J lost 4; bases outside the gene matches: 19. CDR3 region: CATSKAGFSGLRGYNEQFF. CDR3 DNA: TGTGCCACCAGCAAAGCCGGGTTTAGCGGGCTCAGAGGTTACAATGAGCAGTTCTTC. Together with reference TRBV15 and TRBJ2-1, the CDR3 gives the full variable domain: DAMVIQNPRYQVTQFGKPVTLSCSQTLNHNVMYWYQQKSSQAPKLLFHYYDKDFNNEADTPDNFQSRRPNTSFCFLDIRSPGLGDTAMYLCATSKAGFSGLRGYNEQFFGPGTRLTVL.

The DNA of the CDR3 is TGCGCCAGCAGCCATCAACTAGCGGGAGGGAACAATGAGCAGTTCTTC. This encodes CASSHQLAGGNNEQFF. This sequence joins TRBV4-1 and TRBJ2-1; 13 bases match TRBD2. The germline V gene encodes CDR1 MGHRA and CDR2 YSYEKL. V shed 3 bases, J shed 5 bases, and the junction held 4 bases outside the gene matches. The CDR3 sequence is 16 residues long.

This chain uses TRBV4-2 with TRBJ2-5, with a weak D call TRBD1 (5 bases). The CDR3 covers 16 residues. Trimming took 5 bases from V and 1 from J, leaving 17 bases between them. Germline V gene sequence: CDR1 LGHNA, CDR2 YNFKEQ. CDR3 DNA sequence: TGTGCCAGCAGCTACTTGACAGCTACCCTCCAAGAGACCCAGTACTTC. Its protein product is CASSYLTATLQETQYF.

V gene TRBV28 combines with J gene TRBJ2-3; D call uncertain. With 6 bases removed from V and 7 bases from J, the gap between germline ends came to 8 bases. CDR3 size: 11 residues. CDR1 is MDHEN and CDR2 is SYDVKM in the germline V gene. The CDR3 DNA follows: TGTGCCAGCAGCCACGGGTATACGCAGTATTTT. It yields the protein CASSHGYTQYF.

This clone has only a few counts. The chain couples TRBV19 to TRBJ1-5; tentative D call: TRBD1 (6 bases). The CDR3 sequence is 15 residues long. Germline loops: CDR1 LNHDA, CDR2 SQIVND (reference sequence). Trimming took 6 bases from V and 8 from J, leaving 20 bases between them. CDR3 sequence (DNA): TGTGCCAGTAGCAACACGGGACACAGGTTGAAGCCCCAGCATTTT. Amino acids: CASSNTGHRLKPQHF.